This passage covers 28 T cell receptor beta chains from one sample sequenced in a study of shared clonotypes between healthy human individuals. TCRdb's copy holds only in-frame clones and misses some; the assay was immunoSEQ multiplex PCR. The table shows approximately 510,000 clones, with about four fifths occurring only once. Specimen: PBMCs. These receptors were taken from a woman in her 40s in good health. Some clones in this sample may be carry-over from other donors' samples.

This clone was seen a single time. The V call is TRBV5-1, the J call TRBJ2-5; the D call may be TRBD1 or TRBD2 (6 bases each). Trimming removed 10 bases from V and 1 base from J, with 14 bases in between. The CDR3 is 13 residues long. Germline CDR1 is SGHRS and CDR2 is YFSETQ. The CDR3 is CASGAGLQETQYF. The CDR3 DNA reads as TGCGCCTCAGGGGCGGGGCTCCAAGAGACCCAGTACTTC.

V and J are TRBV4-2 and TRBJ2-2; D is unclear. In germline, CDR1 is LGHNA, CDR2 YNFKEQ. CDR3 length: 14 residues. V gave up 1 base and J gave up 2 bases, with 5 bases separating them. The CDR3 nucleotides are TGTGCCAGCAGCCAAGCACAAAACACCGGGGAGCTGTTTTTT. Protein product: CASSQAQNTGELFF.

The genes are TRBV9 and TRBJ2-3; 9 bases align to TRBD2. Per the germline V gene, CDR1 is SGDLS and CDR2 is YYNGEE. The CDR3 runs to 15 residues. The trim removed 1 base at V and 5 bases at J, leaving 5 bases unmatched. CDR3 amino acids: CASSVRREGGDTQYF. The CDR3 coding sequence is TGTGCCAGCAGCGTACGGCGGGAGGGGGGAGATACGCAGTATTTT.

The V and J genes are TRBV15 and TRBJ2-1; unclear D gene. V lost 7 bases and J 10 bases, leaving 14 bases between the germline ends. The germline CDR1 and CDR2 sequences are LNHNV and YYDKDF (reference sequence). The CDR3 length is 12 residues. The CDR3 loop reads CATNGPRIEQFF. CDR3 sequence (DNA): TGTGCCACCAATGGCCCCCGGATAGAGCAGTTCTTC.

This clone was seen only a few times. The V gene is TRBV2, the J gene TRBJ1-4, with a weak D call TRBD1 (6 bases). Trimming removed 8 bases from V and 6 bases from J, with 19 bases in between. Germline assignment: CDR1 SNHLY and CDR2 FYNNEI. The CDR3 extends over 15 amino acids. The CDR3 here is CASLTTGQDHEKLFF. In DNA form, the CDR3 reads TGTGCCAGCCTGACGACAGGTCAGGATCATGAAAAACTGTTTTTT.

The J gene is TRBJ2-7, the V gene TRBV5-6; 8 positions match TRBD1. This CDR3 contains 14 residues. The germline V gene has CDR1 SGHDT and CDR2 YYEEEE. V gave up 5 bases and J gave up 4 bases; unmatched junction bases: 8. DNA for the CDR3: TGTGCCAGCAGTTATGACAGGGGTTTTTACGAGCAGTACTTC. This sequence encodes CASSYDRGFYEQYF.

V gene TRBV28 combines with J gene TRBJ2-4; TRBD2 matches at 10 bases. Germline trimming cut 5 bases from V and 0 bases from J; bases unmatched to any gene: 16. This CDR3 region has 20 residues. Germline V lookup: CDR1 MDHEN, CDR2 SYDVKM. CDR3 protein: CASSPGPFKLAGLAKNIQYF. The CDR3 DNA reads TGTGCCAGCAGTCCCGGACCGTTCAAACTAGCGGGGTTAGCCAAAAACATTCAGTACTTC.

The V call is TRBV7-8, the J call TRBJ2-2; 8 bases match TRBD1. The ends lost 4 bases at V and 8 bases at J; junction bases unmatched: 6. Germline-derived CDR1 and CDR2 are SGHVS and FQNEAQ. The CDR3 covers 14 residues. The CDR3 reads CASSYGQGLGELFF. The CDR3 bases are TGTGCCAGCAGCTATGGACAGGGCCTGGGGGAGCTGTTTTTT. Full variable domain (rest looked up from reference TRBV7-8 and TRBJ2-2): GAGVSQSPRYKVAKRGQDVALRCDPISGHVSLFWYQQALGQGPEFLTYFQNEAQLDKSGLPSDRFFAERPEGSVSTLKIQRTQQEDSAVYLCASSYGQGLGELFFGEGSRLTVL.

This clone has a single count. This chain joins TRBV11-2 and TRBJ2-5; TRBD2 matches at 7 bases. The CDR3 is 14 residues long. V shed 4 bases and J 3 bases; nucleotides not matched to a gene: 5. Germline V lookup: CDR1 SGHAT, CDR2 FQNNGV. Written as DNA, the CDR3 is TGTGCCAGCAGCTCCGGGGGAGGGGAAGAGACCCAGTACTTC. Translation: CASSSGGGEETQYF.

The chain uses TRBV14 and TRBJ2-2; 7 bases are a match to TRBD1. This CDR3 is built from 19 residues. V was pared by 1 base and J by 4 bases, with 15 bases of the junction left unmatched. Germline CDR1 SGHDN, CDR2 FVKESK. DNA of the CDR3: TGTGCCAGCAGCCAAGCCCCTCTCGTACAGGGGCGAGGCACCGGGGAGCTGTTTTTT. Protein: CASSQAPLVQGRGTGELFF.

The chain uses TRBV29-1 and TRBJ2-3, with D possibly TRBD2 on 6 matching bases. This CDR3 spans 18 amino acids. CDR1 and CDR2 (germline): SQVTM, ANQGSEA. V lost 1 base and J lost 1, with 21 bases in between. The CDR3 region is CSVEGGSGDFFGTDTQYF. CDR3 bases: TGCAGCGTTGAAGGGGGTAGCGGAGACTTCTTTGGCACAGATACGCAGTATTTT.

This clone was recorded many times. The V and J genes are TRBV4-2 and TRBJ2-5; 10 bases match TRBD2. Germline lookup yields CDR1 LGHNA and CDR2 YNFKEQ. The CDR3 length is 15 residues. The V segment lost 1 base and the J segment 6 bases; nucleotides outside the gene matches: 5. The DNA for the CDR3 is TGTGCCAGCAGCCAAGTTCTAGCGGGAGCAAAGACCCAGTACTTC. The encoded protein is CASSQVLAGAKTQYF.

The chain couples TRBV7-2 to TRBJ1-5; D is ambiguous. Germline CDR1 is SGHTA and CDR2 is FQGNSA. The CDR3 is made up of 13 amino acids. The V gene lost 5 bases and the J gene lost 3 bases, with 8 bases spanning the gap. CDR3 residues: CASSPNTNQPQHF. The CDR3 coding sequence is TGTGCCAGCAGCCCTAATACCAATCAGCCCCAGCATTTT.

The V call is TRBV5-1, the J call TRBJ2-5, with 8 bases that match TRBD2. Germline V gene data show CDR1 as SGHRS and CDR2 as YFSETQ. The CDR3 is 13 amino acids. Unmatched junction bases numbered 3, after V lost 4 bases and J lost 4 bases. The CDR3 loop is CASSMGLGETQYF. The CDR3 DNA sequence: TGCGCCAGCAGCATGGGACTAGGAGAGACCCAGTACTTC.

The chain carries TRBV28 and TRBJ2-1, with a tentative D call TRBD2 (6 bases). The germline gives CDR1 MDHEN, CDR2 SYDVKM. The germline V and J ends were trimmed by 0 bases and 6 bases, with 15 bases remaining between them. The CDR3 has 16 amino acids. The chain's CDR3 is CASSLWGTRGSNEQFF. CDR3 sequence (DNA): TGTGCCAGCAGTTTATGGGGGACGCGGGGCTCCAATGAGCAGTTCTTC.

J is TRBJ2-2 and V is TRBV7-8, with D perhaps given as TRBD1 or TRBD2 (5 bases each). The CDR3 runs to 15 residues. Trimming left V 4 bases short and J 1 base short, with 10 bases between. Germline V gene sequence: CDR1 SGHVS, CDR2 FQNEAQ. The CDR3 nucleotides read TGTGCCAGCAGCTCCGGGACGGTGAACACCGGGGAGCTGTTTTTT. This gives the protein CASSSGTVNTGELFF.

The chain joins TRBV5-1 to TRBJ2-3, with a weak D call TRBD2 (5 bases). Per germline, CDR1 SGHRS and CDR2 YFSETQ. This CDR3 comprises 13 residues. Between the trimmed V and J ends, which lost 5 bases and 5 bases, there was a span of 12 bases. This CDR3 is CASRKAAQDTQYF. CDR3 coding DNA: TGCGCCAGCAGGAAAGCGGCCCAAGATACGCAGTATTTT.

The rearrangement links TRBV7-2 to TRBJ2-4, with D perhaps TRBD1 (6 bases). V lost 5 bases and J 2 bases, leaving 13 bases between the germline ends. Per germline, CDR1 SGHTA and CDR2 FQGNSA. This CDR3 is built from 15 residues. The DNA of the CDR3 is TGTGCCAGCAGCCAGCTACAGGGAACCAAAAACATTCAGTACTTC. This encodes CASSQLQGTKNIQYF.

The chain is built from TRBV30 and TRBJ1-1, with D possibly being TRBD1 (6 bases). Germline loops: CDR1 GTSNPN, CDR2 SVGIG (reference sequence). The CDR3 totals 13 residues. The germline V and J ends were trimmed by 3 bases and 3 bases, with 11 bases remaining between them. The CDR3 loop reads CAWSRGLDTEAFF. The CDR3 nucleotides read TGTGCCTGGAGCAGGGGTTTGGACACTGAAGCTTTCTTT.

The V gene is TRBV4-3, the J gene TRBJ2-7; D not certain. The germline CDR1 and CDR2 sequences are LGHNA and YSLEER. The V gene lost 0 bases and the J gene lost 6 bases, with 9 bases spanning the gap. The CDR3 has 13 amino acids. CDR3 coding DNA: TGCGCCAGCAGCCAAGATTACAGCACCGAGCAGTACTTC. Its protein product is CASSQDYSTEQYF.

V gene TRBV11-2 combines with J gene TRBJ2-5; 9 nucleotides match TRBD1. The DNA end is a closer match to TRBJ2-7, so the J assignment may be wrong. The CDR3 totals 15 residues. Germline-derived CDR1 and CDR2 are SGHAT and FQNNGV. CDR3 amino acids: CASSRGQGMPYEQYF. The CDR3 coding sequence is TGTGCCAGCAGCCGCGGACAGGGGATGCCCTACGAGCAGTACTTC.

V gene TRBV5-1 combines with J gene TRBJ1-1; D is unresolved. The CDR3 spans 14 residues. Per the germline V gene, CDR1 is SGHRS and CDR2 is YFSETQ. V lost 1 base to trimming and J lost 4 bases, with 11 bases between them. The CDR3 region is CASSLSPEPTEAFF. The CDR3 DNA sequence: TGCGCCAGCAGCTTGAGCCCCGAGCCCACTGAAGCTTTCTTT.

This clone appeared a few times. This chain connects TRBV11-2 to TRBJ1-6; D is uncertain. The germline V gene encodes CDR1 SGHAT and CDR2 FQNNGV. V was cut by 5 bases and J by 7 bases, with 6 bases left in between. The CDR3 covers 12 residues. The CDR3 region is CASSTINSPLHF. Written as DNA, the CDR3 is TGTGCCAGCAGCACAATCAATTCACCCCTCCACTTT.

The rearrangement joins TRBV5-4 to TRBJ2-1; D is possibly TRBD2 (6 bases). The germline V gene encodes CDR1 SGHNT and CDR2 YYREEE (reference sequence). The V end lost 3 bases, the J end lost 2 bases, and 15 bases lay between the germline ends. The CDR3 spans 16 residues. The CDR3: CASSSPGGAAYNEQFF. The CDR3 coding sequence is TGTGCCAGCAGCTCCCCCGGCGGGGCCGCCTACAATGAGCAGTTCTTC.

The chain has TRBV5-4 and TRBJ1-1; D is unresolved. V shed 3 bases and J shed 1 base, with 7 bases lying between them. The CDR3 runs to 13 residues. Germline V gene sequence: CDR1 SGHNT, CDR2 YYREEE (reference sequence). The CDR3 loop reads CASSYDSNTEAFF. CDR3 DNA: TGTGCCAGCAGCTACGACTCGAACACTGAAGCTTTCTTT.

On this clone: Within the sample, other DNA sequences also encode this same CDR3. The chain combines TRBV6-5 with TRBJ2-3; D remains ambiguous. The CDR3 spans 14 residues. Trimming cost V 2 bases and J 3 bases, with 9 bases left between them. In germline, CDR1 is MNHEY, CDR2 SVGAGI. The CDR3 sequence: CASSYRDSTDTQYF. The CDR3 nucleotides read TGTGCCAGCAGTTACAGGGATAGTACAGATACGCAGTATTTT.

The rearrangement joins TRBV10-3 to TRBJ2-7; 8 bases are a match to TRBD1. The CDR3 sequence is 15 residues long. Unmatched junction bases numbered 4, after V lost 3 bases and J lost 0 bases. Germline lookup yields CDR1 ENHRY and CDR2 SYGVKD. The CDR3 bases are TGTGCCATCAGTGAAGGGGACAGGCGCTCCTACGAGCAGTACTTC. Translated: CAISEGDRRSYEQYF.

The chain links TRBV4-3 to TRBJ2-4; possible D gene TRBD2, 5 bases. The germline gives CDR1 LGHNA, CDR2 YSLEER. The V end lost 0 bases, the J end lost 9 bases, and 12 bases lay between the germline ends. The CDR3 length is 14 residues. CDR3 coding DNA: TGCGCCAGCAGCCAAGAAGGTCTAGAGGGCATTCAGTACTTC. It is translated as CASSQEGLEGIQYF.